This entry concerns a single T cell receptor (beta chain). The CDR3 is made up of 9 amino acids. Trimming took off 11 bases at V and 2 bases at J, with 2 bases between the two ends. The germline V gene encodes CDR1 SNHLY and CDR2 FYNNEI. This entry comes from a study of cytotoxic CD8 clonotypes in ibrutinib-treated CLL. At the level of the study: Across the patients, about a dozen were relapsed/refractory, roughly 14 treatment-naive and 17 to 18 IGHV unmutated.

The method was immunoSEQ multiplex PCR; TCRdb's version includes in-frame clones alone and lacks a portion of them. The sample has fewer than 400,000 clones; approximately 67% are singletons. The specimen comprised PBMCs, sampled after 36 months of ibrutinib treatment. The clonotype originates from a human donor with chronic lymphocytic leukemia. V and J are TRBV2 and TRBJ2-3; D unclear. CDR3 in DNA: TGTGCCGACACAGATACGCAGTATTTT. Its protein is CADTDTQYF.